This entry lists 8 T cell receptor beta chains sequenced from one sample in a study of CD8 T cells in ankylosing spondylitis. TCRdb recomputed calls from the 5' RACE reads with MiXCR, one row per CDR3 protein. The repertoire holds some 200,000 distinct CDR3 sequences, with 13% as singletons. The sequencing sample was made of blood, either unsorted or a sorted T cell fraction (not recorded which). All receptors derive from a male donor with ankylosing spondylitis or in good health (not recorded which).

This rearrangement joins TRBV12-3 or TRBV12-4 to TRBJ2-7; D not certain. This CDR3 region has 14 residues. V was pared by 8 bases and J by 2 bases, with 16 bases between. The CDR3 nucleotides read TGTGCCAGCGCCTTCCCTTCTGCGCCCTACGAGCAGTACTTC. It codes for CASAFPSAPYEQYF.

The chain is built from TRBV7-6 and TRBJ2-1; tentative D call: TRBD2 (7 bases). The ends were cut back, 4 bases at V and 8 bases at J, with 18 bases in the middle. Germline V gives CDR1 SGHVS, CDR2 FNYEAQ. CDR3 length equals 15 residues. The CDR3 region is CASSSPGGRLDEQFF. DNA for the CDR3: TGTGCCAGCAGCTCCCCCGGGGGGCGTTTAGATGAGCAGTTCTTC.

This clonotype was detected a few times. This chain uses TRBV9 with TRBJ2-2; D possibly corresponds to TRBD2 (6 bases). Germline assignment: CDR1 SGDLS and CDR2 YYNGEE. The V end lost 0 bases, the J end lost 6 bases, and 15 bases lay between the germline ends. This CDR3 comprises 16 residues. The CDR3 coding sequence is TGTGCCAGCAGCGTAGATCTAGCGACCGGCCCCGGGGAGCTGTTTTTT. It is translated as CASSVDLATGPGELFF.

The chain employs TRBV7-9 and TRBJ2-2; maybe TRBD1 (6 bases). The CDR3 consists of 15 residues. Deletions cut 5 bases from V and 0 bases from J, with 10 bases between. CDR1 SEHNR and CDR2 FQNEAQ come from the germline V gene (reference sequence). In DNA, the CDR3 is TGTGCCAGCAGCGCGGACAGCCCGAACACCGGGGAGCTGTTTTTT. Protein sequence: CASSADSPNTGELFF.

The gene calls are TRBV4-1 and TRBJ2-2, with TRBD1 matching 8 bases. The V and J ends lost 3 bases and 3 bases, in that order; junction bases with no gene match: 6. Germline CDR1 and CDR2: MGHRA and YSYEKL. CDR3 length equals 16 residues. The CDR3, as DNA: TGCGCCAGCAGCCACCCGGACAGGGCTGACACCGGGGAGCTGTTTTTT. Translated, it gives CASSHPDRADTGELFF.

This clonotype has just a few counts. The CDR3 DNA reads as TGTGCCAGCAGTTTCGTGGCGGCTTACCCCTACGAGCAGTACTTC. Protein: CASSFVAAYPYEQYF. J is TRBJ2-7 and V is TRBV27; no reliable D call. The germline V gene has CDR1 MNHEY and CDR2 SMNVEV (reference sequence). V was shortened by 3 bases and J by 2 bases, with 14 bases between the two germline ends. The CDR3 is 15 amino acids.

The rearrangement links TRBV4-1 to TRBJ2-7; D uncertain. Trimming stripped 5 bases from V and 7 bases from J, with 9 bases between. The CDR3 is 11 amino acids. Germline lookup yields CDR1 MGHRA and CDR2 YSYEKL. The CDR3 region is CASSDLSEQYF. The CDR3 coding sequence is TGCGCCAGCAGCGACCTTTCTGAGCAGTACTTC.

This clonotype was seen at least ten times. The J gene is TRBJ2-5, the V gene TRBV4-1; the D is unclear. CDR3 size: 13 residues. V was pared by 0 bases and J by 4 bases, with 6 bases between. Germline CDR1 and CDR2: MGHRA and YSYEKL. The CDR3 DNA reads TGCGCCAGCAGCCAAGAAAGAAGAGAGACCCAGTACTTC. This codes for CASSQERRETQYF.